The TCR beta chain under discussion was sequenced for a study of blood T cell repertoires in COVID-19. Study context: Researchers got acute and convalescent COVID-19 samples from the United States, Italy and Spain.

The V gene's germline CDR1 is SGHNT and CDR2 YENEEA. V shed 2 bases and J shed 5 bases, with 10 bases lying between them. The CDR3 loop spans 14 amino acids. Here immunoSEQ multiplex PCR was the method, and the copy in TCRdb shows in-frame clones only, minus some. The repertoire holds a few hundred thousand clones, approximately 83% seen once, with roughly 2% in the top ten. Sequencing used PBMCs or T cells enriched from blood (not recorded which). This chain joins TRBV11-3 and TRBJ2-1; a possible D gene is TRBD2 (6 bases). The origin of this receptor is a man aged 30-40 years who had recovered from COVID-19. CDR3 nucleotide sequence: TGTGCCAGCAGCTTATTACTAGCTCACAATGAGCAGTTCTTC. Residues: CASSLLLAHNEQFF.